This T cell receptor (beta chain) comes out of a study of identical twins. Study-level results: Alpha sequences out of frame and shared by twins had excess low generation probability. Insertions were fewer in abundant cord blood beta clonotypes, whereas memory repertoires showed none of this pattern.

CDR3 length equals 13 residues. Between the trimmed V and J ends, which lost 4 bases and 4 bases, there was a span of 9 bases. Germline-derived CDR1 and CDR2 are KGHDR and SFDVKD. This clonotype was observed a single time. What it binds is unknown. Each CDR3 protein is one row after TCRdb ran MiXCR on the 5' RACE reads. The sample has about 1.7 million distinct CDR3 sequences, around a third seen once. The sequence came from a newborn girl in good health. Sequenced sample: cord blood. This chain uses TRBV24-1 with TRBJ2-5; no firm D call. DNA for the CDR3: TGTGCCACCAGTGACCCTGTATTAGAGACCCAGTACTTC. This translates into CATSDPVLETQYF.